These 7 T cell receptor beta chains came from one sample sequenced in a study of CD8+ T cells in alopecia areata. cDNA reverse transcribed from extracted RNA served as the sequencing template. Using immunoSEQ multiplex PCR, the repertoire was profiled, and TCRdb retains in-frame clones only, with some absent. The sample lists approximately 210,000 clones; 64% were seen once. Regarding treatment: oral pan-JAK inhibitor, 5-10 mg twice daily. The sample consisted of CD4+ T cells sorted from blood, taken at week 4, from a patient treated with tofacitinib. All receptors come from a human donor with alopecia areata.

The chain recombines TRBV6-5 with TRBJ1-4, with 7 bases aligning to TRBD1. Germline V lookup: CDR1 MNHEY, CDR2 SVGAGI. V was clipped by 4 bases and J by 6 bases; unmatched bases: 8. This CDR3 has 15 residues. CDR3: CASSWGQPKDEKLFF. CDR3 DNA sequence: TGTGCCAGCAGTTGGGGACAGCCTAAGGATGAAAAACTGTTTTTT.

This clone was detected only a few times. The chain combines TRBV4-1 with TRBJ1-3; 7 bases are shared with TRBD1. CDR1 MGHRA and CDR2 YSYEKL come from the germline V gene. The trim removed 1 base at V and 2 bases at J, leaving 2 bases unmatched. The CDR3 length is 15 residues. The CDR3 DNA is TGCGCCAGCAGCCAAGGGCAGGGGGCTGGAAACACCATATATTTT. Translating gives CASSQGQGAGNTIYF.

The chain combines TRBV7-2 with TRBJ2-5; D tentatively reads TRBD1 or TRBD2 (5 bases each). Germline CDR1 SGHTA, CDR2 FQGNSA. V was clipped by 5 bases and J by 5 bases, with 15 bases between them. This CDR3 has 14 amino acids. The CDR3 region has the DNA TGTGCCAGCAGCGTGGGGCTTCGAGGGGAGACCCAGTACTTC. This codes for CASSVGLRGETQYF. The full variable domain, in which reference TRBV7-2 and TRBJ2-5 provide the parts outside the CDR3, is GAGVSQSPSNKVTEKGKDVELRCDPISGHTALYWYRQSLGQGLEFLIYFQGNSAPDKSGLPSDRFSAERTGGSVSTLTIQRTQQEDSAVYLCASSVGLRGETQYFGPGTRLLVL.

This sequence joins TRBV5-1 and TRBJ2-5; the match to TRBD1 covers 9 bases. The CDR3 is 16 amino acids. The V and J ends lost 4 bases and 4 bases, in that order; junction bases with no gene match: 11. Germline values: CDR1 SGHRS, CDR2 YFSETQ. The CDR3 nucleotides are TGCGCCAGCAGCGCCCAACAGGGGGCACTAGGAGAGACCCAGTACTTC. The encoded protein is CASSAQQGALGETQYF.

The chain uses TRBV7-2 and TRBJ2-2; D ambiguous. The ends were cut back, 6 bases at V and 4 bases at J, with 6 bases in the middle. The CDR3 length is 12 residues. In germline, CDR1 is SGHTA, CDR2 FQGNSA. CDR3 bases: TGTGCCAGCAGTCGTAGCACCGGGGAGCTGTTTTTT. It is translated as CASSRSTGELFF.

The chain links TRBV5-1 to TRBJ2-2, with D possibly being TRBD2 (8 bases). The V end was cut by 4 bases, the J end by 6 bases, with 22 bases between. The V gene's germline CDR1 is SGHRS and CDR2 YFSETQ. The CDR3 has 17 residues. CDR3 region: CASSRQGAGEGAGELFF. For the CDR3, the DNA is TGCGCCAGCAGCCGACAGGGAGCGGGGGAAGGAGCCGGGGAGCTGTTTTTT.

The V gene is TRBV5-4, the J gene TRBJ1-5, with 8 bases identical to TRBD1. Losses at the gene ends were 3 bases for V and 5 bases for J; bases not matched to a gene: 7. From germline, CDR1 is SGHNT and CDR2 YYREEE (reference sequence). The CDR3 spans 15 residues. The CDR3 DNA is TGTGCCAGCAGCTCGGGACAGGCGAGCGATCAGCCCCAGCATTTT. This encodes CASSSGQASDQPQHF.